A selection of T cell receptor beta chains follows, all from one sample in a study of OX40 agonist ivuxolimab in advanced cancers. Data came from immunoSEQ multiplex PCR; TCRdb stores just in-frame clones and leaves some out. Among around 100,000 clones listed, 95% to 96% were seen once. The specimen was CD4+ or CD8+ T cells sorted from blood, collected in a trial of the OX40 agonist ivuxolimab. The receptor set was obtained from an adult with an advanced solid tumor such as melanoma, head and neck, liver or kidney cancer. Each CDR3 is given with its conserved first and last residue. D genes are given only for firm matches. Size tells how often a clone was seen (once, few, many) or the class of an expanded clone, and some rows leave it out.

v_gene: TRBV5-4
j_gene: TRBJ2-1
d_gene: TRBD2
abundance: NA
CDR3aa: CASSLGLAGPHSYNEQFF
CDR3nt: TGTGCCAGCAGCCTCGGACTAGCGGGGCCACACTCCTACAATGAGCAGTTCTTC

v_gene: TRBV13
j_gene: TRBJ2-5
d_gene: TRBD1
abundance: NA
CDR3aa: CASSTGTGQETQYF
CDR3nt: TGTGCCAGCAGCACCGGGACAGGGCAAGAGACCCAGTACTTC

v_gene: TRBV6-1
j_gene: TRBJ2-1
d_gene: NA
abundance: NA
CDR3aa: CASSDRGARNEQFF
CDR3nt: TGTGCCAGCAGTGACAGGGGGGCCCGCAATGAGCAGTTCTTC

v_gene: TRBV28
j_gene: TRBJ2-1
d_gene: NA
abundance: NA
CDR3aa: CASSFRLGNEQFF
CDR3nt: TGTGCCAGCAGTTTTCGACTAGGCAATGAGCAGTTCTTC

v_gene: TRBV6-1
j_gene: TRBJ1-1
d_gene: NA
abundance: NA
CDR3aa: CASSDSRGGDNTEAFF
CDR3nt: TGTGCCAGCAGTGATAGTAGGGGGGGGGATAACACTGAAGCTTTCTTT

v_gene: TRBV11-2
j_gene: TRBJ2-7
d_gene: NA
abundance: NA
CDR3aa: CASSLAPGLTSDQLWEQYF
CDR3nt: TGTGCCAGCAGCTTAGCACCGGGACTGACCAGCGACCAATTGTGGGAGCAGTACTTC

v_gene: TRBV6-5
j_gene: TRBJ1-2
d_gene: NA
abundance: NA
CDR3aa: CATADGVTYGYTF
CDR3nt: TGTGCCACCGCGGACGGAGTTACCTATGGCTACACCTTC

v_gene: TRBV19
j_gene: TRBJ1-5
d_gene: NA
abundance: NA
CDR3aa: CASSGRARDQPQHF
CDR3nt: TGTGCCAGTAGCGGGAGGGCGAGAGATCAGCCCCAGCATTTT

v_gene: TRBV10-3
j_gene: TRBJ1-5
d_gene: TRBD1
abundance: NA
CDR3aa: CAIRDSLGNQPQHF
CDR3nt: TGTGCCATCCGGGACAGTTTGGGCAATCAGCCCCAGCATTTT

v_gene: TRBV6-4
j_gene: TRBJ2-2
d_gene: NA
abundance: NA
CDR3aa: CASSDSGATGELFF
CDR3nt: TGTGCCAGCAGTGACTCAGGAGCCACCGGGGAGCTGTTTTTT

v_gene: TRBV2
j_gene: TRBJ1-5
d_gene: NA
abundance: NA
CDR3aa: CASRQGPLMGNQPQHF
CDR3nt: TGTGCCAGCAGACAGGGTCCTCTGATGGGCAATCAGCCCCAGCATTTT

v_gene: TRBV19
j_gene: TRBJ2-7
d_gene: NA
abundance: once
CDR3aa: CASSMGSELYEQYF
CDR3nt: TGTGCCAGTAGTATGGGGTCAGAACTCTACGAGCAGTACTTC

v_gene: TRBV6-4
j_gene: TRBJ2-7
d_gene: TRBD2
abundance: NA
CDR3aa: CASTAEGTRRKYEQYF
CDR3nt: TGTGCCAGTACGGCGGAAGGGACTAGACGGAAGTACGAGCAGTACTTC

v_gene: TRBV6-5
j_gene: TRBJ1-1
d_gene: NA
abundance: NA
CDR3aa: CASRDTRGTEAFF
CDR3nt: TGTGCCAGTCGGGACACCAGGGGCACTGAAGCTTTCTTT

v_gene: TRBV6-5
j_gene: TRBJ2-7
d_gene: NA
abundance: NA
CDR3aa: CATQTDSSYEQYF
CDR3nt: TGTGCCACCCAGACAGACAGTTCCTACGAGCAGTACTTC

v_gene: TRBV27
j_gene: TRBJ2-2
d_gene: TRBD2
abundance: once
CDR3aa: CATRWTSGTGELFF
CDR3nt: TGTGCCACCCGGTGGACTAGCGGCACCGGGGAGCTGTTTTTT

v_gene: TRBV27
j_gene: TRBJ1-5
d_gene: NA
abundance: NA
CDR3aa: CASSPTGTLSNQPQHF
CDR3nt: TGTGCCAGCAGTCCCACCGGGACATTGAGCAATCAGCCCCAGCATTTT

v_gene: TRBV12-5
j_gene: TRBJ1-2
d_gene: NA
abundance: few
CDR3aa: CASGLPGYGYTF
CDR3nt: TGTGCTAGTGGTTTGCCAGGATATGGCTACACCTTC

v_gene: TRBV9
j_gene: TRBJ2-7
d_gene: NA
abundance: NA
CDR3aa: CASSDRDSFYEQYF
CDR3nt: TGTGCCAGCAGCGACCGGGACTCCTTCTACGAGCAGTACTTC

v_gene: TRBV19
j_gene: TRBJ2-7
d_gene: TRBD2
abundance: NA
CDR3aa: CASSTTASGSYEQYF
CDR3nt: TGTGCCAGTAGTACCACGGCTAGCGGATCCTACGAGCAGTACTTC

v_gene: TRBV4-2
j_gene: TRBJ2-5
d_gene: NA
abundance: NA
CDR3aa: CASSQVRGDPGEETQYF
CDR3nt: TGTGCCAGCAGCCAGGTTAGGGGGGACCCCGGGGAAGAGACCCAGTACTTC

v_gene: TRBV5-1
j_gene: TRBJ2-1
d_gene: TRBD2
abundance: NA
CDR3aa: CASSLIAGSGDEQFF
CDR3nt: TGCGCCAGCAGCTTAATAGCGGGGTCCGGGGATGAGCAGTTCTTC

v_gene: TRBV28
j_gene: TRBJ2-5
d_gene: NA
abundance: NA
CDR3aa: CASTPVGGLGETQYF
CDR3nt: TGTGCCAGCACCCCGGTCGGGGGCCTGGGAGAGACCCAGTACTTC

v_gene: TRBV15
j_gene: TRBJ2-2
d_gene: NA
abundance: NA
CDR3aa: CATSRGDLGDSLIVAGELFF
CDR3nt: TGTGCCACCAGCAGAGGGGATCTTGGGGACTCCCTGATTGTGGCTGGGGAGCTGTTTTTT

v_gene: TRBV18
j_gene: TRBJ2-2
d_gene: TRBD2
abundance: NA
CDR3aa: CASSQPLAGLNTGELFF
CDR3nt: TGTGCCAGCTCACAACCTCTAGCGGGACTGAACACCGGGGAGCTGTTTTTT

v_gene: TRBV7-8
j_gene: TRBJ2-7
d_gene: NA
abundance: once
CDR3aa: CASSPPAVGDFGHEQYF
CDR3nt: TGTGCCAGCAGCCCCCCCGCCGTGGGGGATTTTGGACACGAGCAGTACTTC

v_gene: TRBV7-6
j_gene: TRBJ2-2
d_gene: NA
abundance: NA
CDR3aa: CASSLRREAGELFF
CDR3nt: TGTGCCAGCAGTCTTAGGAGGGAAGCCGGGGAGCTGTTTTTT

v_gene: TRBV7-7
j_gene: TRBJ2-2
d_gene: TRBD2
abundance: NA
CDR3aa: CASSLGLAGGPGELFF
CDR3nt: TGTGCCAGCAGCTTGGGACTAGCGGGAGGGCCCGGGGAGCTGTTTTTT

v_gene: TRBV4-2
j_gene: TRBJ2-7
d_gene: TRBD2
abundance: NA
CDR3aa: CASGLAGPYEQYF
CDR3nt: TGTGCCAGCGGTCTAGCGGGCCCCTACGAGCAGTACTTC

v_gene: TRBV10-3
j_gene: TRBJ2-7
d_gene: NA
abundance: NA
CDR3aa: CASSYLNDEQYF
CDR3nt: TGTGCCAGCAGTTACCTTAACGACGAGCAGTACTTC

v_gene: TRBV5-6
j_gene: TRBJ1-4
d_gene: NA
abundance: NA
CDR3aa: CASSLYMEPRGEKLFF
CDR3nt: TGTGCCAGCAGCTTGTACATGGAACCCCGCGGCGAAAAACTGTTTTTT

v_gene: TRBV5-1
j_gene: TRBJ2-5
d_gene: NA
abundance: NA
CDR3aa: CASSLGQQETQYF
CDR3nt: TGCGCCAGCAGCTTGGGACAGCAAGAGACCCAGTACTTC

v_gene: TRBV5-6
j_gene: TRBJ2-7
d_gene: TRBD2
abundance: NA
CDR3aa: CASSLLGGLAGAYEQYF
CDR3nt: TGTGCCAGCAGCTTGCTAGGCGGACTAGCGGGAGCCTACGAGCAGTACTTC

v_gene: TRBV7-8
j_gene: TRBJ2-1
d_gene: TRBD2
abundance: NA
CDR3aa: CASSLSGLGGDNEQFF
CDR3nt: TGTGCCAGCAGCTTATCCGGTTTGGGGGGGGATAATGAGCAGTTCTTC

v_gene: TRBV29-1
j_gene: TRBJ1-1
d_gene: NA
abundance: NA
CDR3aa: CSAMTENTEAFF
CDR3nt: TGCAGCGCGATGACAGAAAACACTGAAGCTTTCTTT

v_gene: TRBV28
j_gene: TRBJ1-5
d_gene: NA
abundance: NA
CDR3aa: CASVQDSNSNQPQHF
CDR3nt: TGTGCCAGCGTGCAGGACAGCAATAGCAATCAGCCCCAGCATTTT

v_gene: TRBV19
j_gene: TRBJ1-2
d_gene: NA
abundance: NA
CDR3aa: CASNSPVWGNGYTF
CDR3nt: TGTGCCAGTAACTCCCCGGTTTGGGGGAATGGCTACACCTTC

v_gene: TRBV19
j_gene: TRBJ2-1
d_gene: NA
abundance: NA
CDR3aa: CASSIYTGSSYNEQFF
CDR3nt: TGTGCCAGTAGTATATATACGGGCAGCTCCTACAATGAGCAGTTCTTC

v_gene: TRBV5-6
j_gene: TRBJ1-1
d_gene: NA
abundance: NA
CDR3aa: CASSLQNTEAFF
CDR3nt: TGTGCCAGCAGCTTGCAGAACACTGAAGCTTTCTTT

v_gene: TRBV7-3
j_gene: TRBJ2-1
d_gene: TRBD1
abundance: NA
CDR3aa: CASSSGQGPSVEQFF
CDR3nt: TGTGCCAGCAGCTCGGGACAGGGGCCCTCCGTGGAGCAGTTCTTC

v_gene: TRBV19
j_gene: TRBJ1-1
d_gene: TRBD1
abundance: once
CDR3aa: CASSTGGNTEAFF
CDR3nt: TGTGCCAGTAGTACAGGGGGCAACACTGAAGCTTTCTTT

v_gene: TRBV4-1
j_gene: TRBJ2-7
d_gene: TRBD1
abundance: once
CDR3aa: CASSLGGQGSYEQYF
CDR3nt: TGCGCCAGCAGCCTAGGAGGACAGGGGTCCTACGAGCAGTACTTC